This T cell receptor (beta chain) appears in the sequencing data of a study of blood T cell repertoires in COVID-19. Study-wide context: COVID-19 samples collected from the United States, Italy and Spain covered acute and convalescent phases. PBMCs, B-cell-depleted T cells, or T cells were the source of the cDNA or gDNA that made up the material.

Source study methods: Counts of nucleated cells, estimated from reference gene primer amplification, were obtained. The data were produced by immunoSEQ multiplex PCR, yet TCRdb's version contains in-frame clones alone and is incomplete. That table gives V, J and clone size, and the DNA gave D and trimming. The data contain 100,000 or so clones, around 89% of them singletons. V lost 3 bases and J lost 3, with 12 bases in between. The CDR3 length is 15 residues. CDR1 and CDR2 from the germline V gene are DFQATT and SNEGSKA (reference sequence). This receptor was identified in a human donor with acute or convalescent COVID-19. The donor label of this sample is uncertain. The chain carries TRBV20-1 and TRBJ1-6, with D unclear. Material: peripheral blood. The CDR3 reads CSASEPGHYNSPLHF. The CDR3 region has the DNA TGCAGTGCTAGTGAACCAGGCCACTATAATTCACCCCTCCACTTT.